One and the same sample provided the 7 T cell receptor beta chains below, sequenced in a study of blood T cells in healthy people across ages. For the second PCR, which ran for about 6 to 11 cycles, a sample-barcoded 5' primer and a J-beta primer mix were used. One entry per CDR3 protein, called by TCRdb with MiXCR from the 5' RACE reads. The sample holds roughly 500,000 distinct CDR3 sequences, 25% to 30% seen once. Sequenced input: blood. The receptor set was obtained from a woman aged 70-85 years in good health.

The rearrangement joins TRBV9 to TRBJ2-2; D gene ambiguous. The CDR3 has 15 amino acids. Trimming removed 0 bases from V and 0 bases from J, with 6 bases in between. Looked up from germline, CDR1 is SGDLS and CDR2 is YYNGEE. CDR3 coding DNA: TGTGCCAGCAGCGTAGGGGTGGCGAACACCGGGGAGCTGTTTTTT. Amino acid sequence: CASSVGVANTGELFF.

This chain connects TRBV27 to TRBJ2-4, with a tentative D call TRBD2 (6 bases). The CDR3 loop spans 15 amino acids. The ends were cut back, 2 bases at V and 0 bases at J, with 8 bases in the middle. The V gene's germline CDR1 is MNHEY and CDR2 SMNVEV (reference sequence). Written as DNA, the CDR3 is TGTGCCAGCAGTTTAGCGGGGTCAGCCAAAAACATTCAGTACTTC. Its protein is CASSLAGSAKNIQYF.

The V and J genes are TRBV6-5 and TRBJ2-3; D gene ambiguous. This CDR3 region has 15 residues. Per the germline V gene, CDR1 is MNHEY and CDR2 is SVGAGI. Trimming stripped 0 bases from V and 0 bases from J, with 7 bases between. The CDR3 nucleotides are TGTGCCAGCAGTTACTCTGGGTGGAGCACAGATACGCAGTATTTT. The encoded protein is CASSYSGWSTDTQYF.

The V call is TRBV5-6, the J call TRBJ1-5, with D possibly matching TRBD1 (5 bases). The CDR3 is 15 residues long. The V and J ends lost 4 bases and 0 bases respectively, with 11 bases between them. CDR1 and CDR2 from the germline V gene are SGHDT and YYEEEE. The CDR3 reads CASSLGTYSNQPQHF. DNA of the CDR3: TGTGCCAGCAGCCTCGGGACTTATAGCAATCAGCCCCAGCATTTT.

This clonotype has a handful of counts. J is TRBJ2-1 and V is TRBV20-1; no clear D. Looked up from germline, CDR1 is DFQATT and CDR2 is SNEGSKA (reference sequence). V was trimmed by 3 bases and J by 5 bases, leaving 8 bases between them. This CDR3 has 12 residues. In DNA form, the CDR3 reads TGCAGTGCTAGCAGGCGGAACAATGAGCAGTTCTTC. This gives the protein CSASRRNNEQFF.

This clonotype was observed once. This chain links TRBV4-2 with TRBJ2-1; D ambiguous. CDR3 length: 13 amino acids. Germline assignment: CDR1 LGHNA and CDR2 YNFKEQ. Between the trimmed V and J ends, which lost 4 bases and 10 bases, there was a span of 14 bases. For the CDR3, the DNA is TGTGCCAGCAGCCTAATCTACTCCTACGAGCAGTTCTTC. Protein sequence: CASSLIYSYEQFF.

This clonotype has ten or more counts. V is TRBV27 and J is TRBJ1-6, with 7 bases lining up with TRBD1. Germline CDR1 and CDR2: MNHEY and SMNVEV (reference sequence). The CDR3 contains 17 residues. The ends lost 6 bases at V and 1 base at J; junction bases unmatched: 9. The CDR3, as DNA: TGTGCCAGCAGACCAGACAGGGTGAAATCCTATAATTCACCCCTCCACTTT. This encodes CASRPDRVKSYNSPLHF.